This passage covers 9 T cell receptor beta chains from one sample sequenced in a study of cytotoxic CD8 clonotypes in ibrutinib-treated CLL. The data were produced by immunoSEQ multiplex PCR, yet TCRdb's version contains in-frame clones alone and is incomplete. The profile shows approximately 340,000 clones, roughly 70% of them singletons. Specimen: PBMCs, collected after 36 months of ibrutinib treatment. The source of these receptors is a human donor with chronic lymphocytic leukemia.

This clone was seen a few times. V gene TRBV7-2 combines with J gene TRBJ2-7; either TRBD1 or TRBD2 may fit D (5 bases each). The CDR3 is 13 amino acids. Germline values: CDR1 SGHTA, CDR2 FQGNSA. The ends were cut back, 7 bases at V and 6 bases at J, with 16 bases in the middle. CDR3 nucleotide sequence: TGTGCCAGCATCCTTAGTAGAGGGGCCGAGCAGTACTTC. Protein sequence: CASILSRGAEQYF. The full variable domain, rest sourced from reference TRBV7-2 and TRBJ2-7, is GAGVSQSPSNKVTEKGKDVELRCDPISGHTALYWYRQSLGQGLEFLIYFQGNSAPDKSGLPSDRFSAERTGGSVSTLTIQRTQQEDSAVYLCASILSRGAEQYFGPGTRLTVT.

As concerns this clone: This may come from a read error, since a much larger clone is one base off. The CDR3 nucleotides read TGTGCCAGCAGCTTAGGGGGCTATGGCTACACCTTC. It is translated as CASSLGGYGYTF. The chain combines TRBV11-1 with TRBJ1-2; unclear D gene. V lost 1 base to trimming and J lost 4 bases, with 4 bases between them. The germline CDR1 and CDR2 sequences are SGHAT and FQDESV (reference sequence). This CDR3 region has 12 residues.

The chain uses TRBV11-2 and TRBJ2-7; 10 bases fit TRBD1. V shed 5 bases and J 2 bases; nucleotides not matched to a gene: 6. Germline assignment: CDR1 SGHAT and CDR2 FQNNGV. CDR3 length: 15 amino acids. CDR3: CASSVTGTGAYEQYF. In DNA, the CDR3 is TGTGCCAGCAGCGTCACCGGGACAGGGGCCTACGAGCAGTACTTC.

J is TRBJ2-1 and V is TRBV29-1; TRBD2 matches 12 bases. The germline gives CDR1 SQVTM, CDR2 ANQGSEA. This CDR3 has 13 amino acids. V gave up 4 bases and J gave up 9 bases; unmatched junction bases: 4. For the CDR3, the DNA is TGCAGCGTTGTGACTAGCGGGAGAGTTGAGCAGTTCTTC. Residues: CSVVTSGRVEQFF.

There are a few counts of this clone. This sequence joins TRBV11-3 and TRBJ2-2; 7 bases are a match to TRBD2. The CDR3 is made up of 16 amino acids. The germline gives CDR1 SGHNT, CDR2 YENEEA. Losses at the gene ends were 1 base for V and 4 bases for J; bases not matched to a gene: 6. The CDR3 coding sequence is TGTGCCAGCAGCTTAGTGTTAGCGGGCGGCACCGGGGAGCTGTTTTTT. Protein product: CASSLVLAGGTGELFF.

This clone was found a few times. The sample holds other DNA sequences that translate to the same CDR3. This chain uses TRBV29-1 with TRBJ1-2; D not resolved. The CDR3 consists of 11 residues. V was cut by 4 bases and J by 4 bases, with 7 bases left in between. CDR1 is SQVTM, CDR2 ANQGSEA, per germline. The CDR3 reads CSVGSGYGYTF. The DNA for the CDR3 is TGCAGCGTTGGGAGCGGCTATGGCTACACCTTC.

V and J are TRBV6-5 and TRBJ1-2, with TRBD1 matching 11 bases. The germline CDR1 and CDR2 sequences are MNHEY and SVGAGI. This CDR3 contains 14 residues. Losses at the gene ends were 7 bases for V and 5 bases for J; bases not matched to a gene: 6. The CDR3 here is CASTRTGGVYGYTF. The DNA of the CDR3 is TGTGCCAGCACCAGGACAGGGGGCGTATATGGCTACACCTTC.

CDR3 sequence reads: CASSRDRVATNEKLFF. DNA for the CDR3: TGCGCCAGCAGCCGCGACAGGGTTGCAACTAATGAAAAACTGTTTTTT. This chain links TRBV5-1 with TRBJ1-4, with 7 bases fitting TRBD1. V shed 4 bases, J shed 0 bases, and the junction held 6 bases outside the gene matches. CDR3 length equals 16 residues. Germline CDR1 and CDR2: SGHRS and YFSETQ.

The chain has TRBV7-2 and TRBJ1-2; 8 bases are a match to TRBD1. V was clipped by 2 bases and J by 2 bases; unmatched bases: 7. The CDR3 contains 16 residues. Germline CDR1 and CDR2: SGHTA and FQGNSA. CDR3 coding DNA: TGTGCCAGCAGCTTATGGACAGGGAGCGGCAACTATGGCTACACCTTC. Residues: CASSLWTGSGNYGYTF.